One and the same sample provided the 28 T cell receptor beta chains below, sequenced in a study of OX40 agonist ivuxolimab in advanced cancers. The table came from immunoSEQ multiplex PCR; TCRdb's copy has only in-frame clones and leaves some out. This sample carries roughly 49,000 clones, approximately 83% of them seen once, and the ten largest clones take 3%. Here the sequenced sample was CD4+ or CD8+ T cells sorted from blood, taken in a trial of the OX40 agonist ivuxolimab. The source of these receptors is an adult with an advanced solid tumor such as melanoma, head and neck, liver or kidney cancer.

The chain uses TRBV6-1 and TRBJ2-2, with a tentative D call TRBD1 (6 bases). Germline loops: CDR1 MNHNS, CDR2 SASEGT. Trimming removed 6 bases from V and 6 bases from J, with 11 bases in between. This CDR3 spans 13 amino acids. DNA for the CDR3: TGTGCCAGCAGACCTACAGGGCCCGGGGAGCTGTTTTTT. This sequence encodes CASRPTGPGELFF.

This clone has more than one count but fewer than ten. The chain employs TRBV11-2 and TRBJ1-5, with D unresolved. Trimming took 4 bases from V and 3 from J, leaving 7 bases between them. Germline V gene lookup returns CDR1 SGHAT and CDR2 FQNNGV. The CDR3 is 13 amino acids. For the CDR3, the DNA is TGTGCCAGCAGCTCCCGATACAATCAGCCCCAGCATTTT. This sequence encodes CASSSRYNQPQHF.

This clone is judged medium-sized. The sample holds other DNA sequences that translate to the same CDR3. The J gene is TRBJ1-2, the V gene TRBV4-3, with D unresolved. This CDR3 region has 14 residues. With 3 bases removed from V and 0 bases from J, the gap between germline ends came to 8 bases. Germline-derived CDR1 and CDR2 are LGHNA and YSLEER. CDR3 DNA: TGCGCCAGCAGCCAGGGCGGTTCTAACTATGGCTACACCTTC. Translating gives CASSQGGSNYGYTF.

This clone was detected a few times. The CDR3 is CASSVIEFGTSGGSSYNEQFF. CDR3 nucleotides: TGTGCCAGCAGCGTAATAGAATTCGGGACTAGCGGGGGGTCCTCCTACAATGAGCAGTTCTTC. The gene calls are TRBV9 and TRBJ2-1; 15 bases fit TRBD2. With V trimmed by 1 base and J by 0 bases, 11 bases remained unmatched. This CDR3 comprises 21 residues. From germline, CDR1 is SGDLS and CDR2 YYNGEE.

The chain carries TRBV11-2 and TRBJ1-1; D not resolved. Deletions cut 5 bases from V and 9 bases from J, with 19 bases between. Germline CDR1 SGHAT, CDR2 FQNNGV. The CDR3 totals 14 residues. CDR3 sequence reads: CASSATPPGGKAFF. The CDR3, as DNA: TGTGCCAGCAGCGCAACCCCCCCGGGCGGAAAAGCTTTCTTT.

The V and J genes are TRBV4-1 and TRBJ1-1; 7 bases are shared with TRBD1. Trimming took 3 bases from V and 5 from J; bases not matched to a gene: 3. From germline, CDR1 is MGHRA and CDR2 YSYEKL. The CDR3 runs 13 residues. As DNA, the CDR3 is TGCGCCAGCAGCCAGGAGACAGGGACTGAAGCTTTCTTT. It is translated as CASSQETGTEAFF.

This chain connects TRBV6-1 to TRBJ1-6; the D gene is possibly TRBD1 (5 bases). This CDR3 is 13 amino acids long. Germline V gene data show CDR1 as MNHNS and CDR2 as SASEGT. V dropped 1 base and J dropped 10 bases, with 8 bases sitting between them. CDR3 bases: TGTGCCAGCAGTGAAGACTGGGGGTCACCCCTCCACTTT. Its translation: CASSEDWGSPLHF.

The V and J genes are TRBV7-3 and TRBJ1-1; unclear D gene. The CDR3 has 12 amino acids. The germline V gene encodes CDR1 SGHTA and CDR2 FQGTGA. Trimming removed 5 bases at V and 7 bases at J, with 11 bases between. CDR3 sequence: CASSPGRGEAFF. The DNA for the CDR3 is TGTGCCAGCAGCCCCGGTCGAGGTGAAGCTTTCTTT.

This clone has just one count. This chain uses TRBV7-3 with TRBJ2-5; 11 bases map to TRBD2. The CDR3 is made up of 16 amino acids. V gave up 5 bases and J gave up 2 bases; unmatched junction bases: 7. Germline values: CDR1 SGHTA, CDR2 FQGTGA. The CDR3 sequence: CASSRTSGGGQETQYF. CDR3 nucleotides: TGTGCCAGCAGCAGAACTAGCGGGGGAGGACAAGAGACCCAGTACTTC.

This clone showed up just once. The chain combines TRBV2 with TRBJ2-4, with D possibly matching TRBD1 (5 bases). CDR1 and CDR2 (germline): SNHLY, FYNNEI. The germline V and J ends were trimmed by 6 bases and 1 base, with 22 bases remaining between them. This CDR3 has 18 residues. The CDR3 DNA is TGTGCCAGCAGAGGACCGCTACAGGCCGGTAGGGCCAAAAACATTCAGTACTTC. It specifies CASRGPLQAGRAKNIQYF. Full variable domain (missing parts from reference TRBV2 and TRBJ2-4): EPEVTQTPSHQVTQMGQEVILRCVPISNHLYFYWYRQILGQKVEFLVSFYNNEISEKSEIFDDQFSVERPDGSNFTLKIRSTKLEDSAMYFCASRGPLQAGRAKNIQYFGAGTRLSVL.

The chain recombines TRBV18 with TRBJ2-1; D assignment may be TRBD1 or TRBD2 (5 bases each). The V gene lost 3 bases and the J gene lost 0 bases, with 15 bases spanning the gap. The CDR3 loop spans 17 amino acids. Germline V gene data show CDR1 as KGHSH and CDR2 as LQKENI. Here the CDR3 reads CASSPPVGTGSYNEQFF. For the CDR3, the DNA is TGTGCCAGCTCACCGCCCGTTGGGACGGGCTCCTACAATGAGCAGTTCTTC.

The V and J genes are TRBV18 and TRBJ1-1; D unclear. The CDR3 runs 12 residues. CDR1 is KGHSH and CDR2 is LQKENI in the germline V gene. V was shortened by 3 bases and J by 11 bases, with 13 bases between the two germline ends. This chain's CDR3 is CASSPGGLLAFF. In nucleotides, the CDR3 is TGTGCCAGCTCACCCGGAGGGTTATTGGCTTTCTTT.

The chain is built from TRBV5-1 and TRBJ1-6, with D maybe TRBD1 (5 bases). V was shortened by 2 bases and J by 6 bases, with 12 bases between the two germline ends. Germline V lookup: CDR1 SGHRS, CDR2 YFSETQ. The CDR3 has 15 residues. CDR3 bases: TGCGCCAGCAGCTTAGCGGACACCCTTAATTCACCCCTCCACTTT. As protein: CASSLADTLNSPLHF. The variable domain in full, completed from reference TRBV5-1 and TRBJ1-6, reads KAGVTQTPRYLIKTRGQQVTLSCSPISGHRSVSWYQQTPGQGLQFLFEYFSETQRNKGNFPGRFSGRQFSNSRSEMNVSTLELGDSALYLCASSLADTLNSPLHFGNGTRLTVT.

The V gene is TRBV29-1, the J gene TRBJ2-3; D remains unclear. Trimming cost V 3 bases and J 0 bases, with 7 bases left between them. Germline V gene sequence: CDR1 SQVTM, CDR2 ANQGSEA. The CDR3 is 13 amino acids. The CDR3 loop is CSVEIQSTDTQYF. DNA for the CDR3: TGCAGCGTTGAGATACAGAGCACAGATACGCAGTATTTT.

This chain connects TRBV7-8 to TRBJ2-2; TRBD2 matches 7 bases. This CDR3 has 15 amino acids. Losses at the gene ends were 2 bases for V and 5 bases for J; bases not matched to a gene: 5. The germline CDR1 and CDR2 sequences are SGHVS and FQNEAQ. The CDR3 here is CASSLRRGYTGELFF. CDR3 bases: TGTGCCAGCAGCTTACGGCGGGGGTATACCGGGGAGCTGTTTTTT.

The rearrangement uses TRBV5-1 and TRBJ2-7; D unresolved. Germline V gives CDR1 SGHRS, CDR2 YFSETQ. This CDR3 contains 14 residues. The V end lost 4 bases, the J end lost 2 bases, and 13 bases lay between the germline ends. The CDR3 region is CASSPREQTYEQYF. CDR3 in DNA: TGCGCCAGCAGCCCCCGAGAACAAACCTACGAGCAGTACTTC.

This clone was seen once. The rearrangement links TRBV9 to TRBJ1-5, with 7 nucleotides matching TRBD1. The V gene end was trimmed by 4 bases and the J gene end by 6 bases; junction bases not matched to a gene: 7. The CDR3 loop spans 14 amino acids. CDR1 and CDR2 (germline): SGDLS, YYNGEE. Written as DNA, the CDR3 is TGTGCCAGCAGCACCGACAGGGACTCTCAGCCCCAGCATTTT. This gives the protein CASSTDRDSQPQHF.

The rearrangement uses TRBV7-3 and TRBJ2-2; 7 bases fit TRBD2. The CDR3 is 12 residues long. CDR1 is SGHTA, CDR2 FQGTGA, per germline. Trimming removed 5 bases from V and 7 bases from J; junction bases left unmatched: 1. CDR3 DNA sequence: TGTGCCAGCAGCCCGGGGGGCGGGGAGCTGTTTTTT. It codes for CASSPGGGELFF.

The chain combines TRBV5-1 with TRBJ2-1, with 7 nucleotides matching TRBD1. This CDR3 region has 16 residues. Germline trimming cut 4 bases from V and 6 bases from J; bases unmatched to any gene: 13. Germline V gene data show CDR1 as SGHRS and CDR2 as YFSETQ. Written as DNA, the CDR3 is TGCGCCAGCAGCCCAGCAGTCGACAGGGTGTCCAATGAGCAGTTCTTC. It encodes CASSPAVDRVSNEQFF.

This clone was seen once. The rearrangement uses TRBV2 and TRBJ1-5; 7 bases line up with TRBD1. The CDR3 is made up of 15 amino acids. V lost 5 bases to trimming and J lost 1 base; unmatched junction nucleotides: 5. Germline V gives CDR1 SNHLY, CDR2 FYNNEI. The DNA for the CDR3 is TGTGCCAGCAGTTTCCAGACAGGGAGCAATCAGCCCCAGCATTTT. It translates to CASSFQTGSNQPQHF.

For this clone: At one of its ends the junction is not consistent with the germline gene, which may arise from a read error. The same CDR3 is also encoded by other DNA sequences in this sample. The CDR3 nucleotides are TGTGCCAGCCGGGACAGCTATAATTCACCTCTCCACTTT. Translated: CASRDSYNSPLHF. The rearrangement links TRBV19 to TRBJ1-6, with 7 bases lining up with TRBD1. CDR1 and CDR2 (germline): LNHDA, SQIVND (reference sequence). The CDR3 is 13 amino acids.

This chain links TRBV10-3 with TRBJ2-1; a possible D gene is TRBD2 (7 bases). This CDR3 is 19 amino acids long. The germline V and J ends were trimmed by 0 bases and 2 bases, with 20 bases remaining between them. Per germline, CDR1 ENHRY and CDR2 SYGVKD. The DNA for the CDR3 is TGTGCCATCAGTGAGTCTAGTGGGGGGGCGGCCAGAACCTACAATGAGCAGTTCTTC. Its translation: CAISESSGGAARTYNEQFF.

The chain couples TRBV5-5 to TRBJ1-1; tentative D call: TRBD1 (5 bases). This CDR3 region has 15 residues. Trimming left V 4 bases short and J 1 base short, with 14 bases between. Per the germline V gene, CDR1 is SGHKS and CDR2 is YYEKEE (reference sequence). The CDR3 spells CASSDPGGGNTEAFF. The CDR3 coding sequence is TGTGCCAGCAGCGACCCCGGGGGGGGGAACACTGAAGCTTTCTTT.

V and J are TRBV2 and TRBJ2-5; a possible D gene is TRBD2 (5 bases). This CDR3 has 16 residues. Trimming left V 3 bases short and J 0 bases short, with 14 bases between. Germline loops: CDR1 SNHLY, CDR2 FYNNEI. CDR3 coding DNA: TGTGCCAGCAGTGACCTACGGGGAGCGTACCAAGAGACCCAGTACTTC. Its translation: CASSDLRGAYQETQYF.

V gene TRBV14 combines with J gene TRBJ2-2, with 10 bases aligning to TRBD2. Germline loops: CDR1 SGHDN, CDR2 FVKESK. V lost 6 bases, J lost 4 bases, and 5 bases stayed unmatched. CDR3 length equals 15 residues. CDR3 sequence reads: CASSPSGGSTGELFF. The CDR3 DNA follows: TGTGCCAGCAGTCCTAGCGGGGGCTCCACCGGGGAGCTGTTTTTT.

Concerning this clone: Other DNA sequences in this sample translate to the same CDR3. This sequence joins TRBV4-3 and TRBJ1-1; D remains ambiguous. The CDR3 totals 16 residues. Per germline, CDR1 LGHNA and CDR2 YSLEER. The V and J ends lost 2 bases and 1 base respectively, with 14 bases between them. The CDR3 spells CASSQLAWAANTEAFF. CDR3 nucleotides: TGCGCCAGCAGCCAATTGGCATGGGCAGCGAACACTGAAGCTTTCTTT.

V and J are TRBV18 and TRBJ2-7, with 8 nucleotides matching TRBD2. The CDR3 has 15 amino acids. Looked up from germline, CDR1 is KGHSH and CDR2 is LQKENI. The trim removed 3 bases at V and 6 bases at J, leaving 10 bases unmatched. This chain's CDR3 is CASSPGPGGPSEQYF. The CDR3 DNA reads as TGTGCCAGCTCACCCGGGCCGGGGGGGCCTAGCGAGCAGTACTTC.

The rearrangement joins TRBV7-8 to TRBJ2-7, with D uncertain. The V gene's germline CDR1 is SGHVS and CDR2 FQNEAQ. The CDR3 spans 15 residues. Between the trimmed V and J ends, which lost 5 bases and 0 bases, there was a span of 14 bases. CDR3 nucleotides: TGTGCCAGCAGCCCCCTATCCGTCAGCTCCTACGAGCAGTACTTC. Translated, it gives CASSPLSVSSYEQYF.